Following are 2 T cell receptor beta chains from one sample sequenced in a study of T cell responses to AZD1222 COVID-19 vaccine. The table came from immunoSEQ multiplex PCR; TCRdb's copy has only in-frame clones and leaves some out. The top ten hold approximately 39% of the sample, which has some 14,000 clones, about 80% seen once. Sequenced here: peripheral blood, sampled 28 days after the second AZD1222 dose. The receptors were gathered from an adult who received the AZD1222 COVID-19 vaccine.

The chain joins TRBV28 to TRBJ2-3, with D unresolved. The CDR3 spans 16 residues. Germline values: CDR1 MDHEN, CDR2 SYDVKM. V shed 2 bases and J shed 3 bases, with 15 bases lying between them. The CDR3 DNA is TGTGCCAGCAGTTTAGTCGGGTCGGATGGGACAGATACGCAGTATTTT. This codes for CASSLVGSDGTDTQYF. Supplemented by reference TRBV28 and TRBJ2-3, the full variable domain reads DVKVTQSSRYLVKRTGEKVFLECVQDMDHENMFWYRQDPGLGLRLIYFSYDVKMKEKGDIPEGYSVSREKKERFSLILESASTNQTSMYLCASSLVGSDGTDTQYFGPGTRLTVL.

The chain employs TRBV19 and TRBJ2-1, with 9 bases that match TRBD2. CDR1 LNHDA and CDR2 SQIVND come from the germline V gene (reference sequence). This CDR3 has 18 residues. The ends lost 4 bases at V and 0 bases at J; junction bases unmatched: 10. For the CDR3, the DNA is TGTGCCAGTAGTAGGGTTAGCGGGAGCGGTAGCTCCTACAATGAGCAGTTCTTC. Its protein product is CASSRVSGSGSSYNEQFF. The full variable domain, with the rest looked up from reference TRBV19 and TRBJ2-1, is DGGITQSPKYLFRKEGQNVTLSCEQNLNHDAMYWYRQDPGQGLRLIYYSQIVNDFQKGDIAEGYSVSREKKESFPLTVTSAQKNPTAFYLCASSRVSGSGSSYNEQFFGPGTRLTVL.